The rows below give T cell receptor beta chains drawn from one sample of a study of cytomegalovirus exposure and HLA in healthy donors. Only in-frame clones appear in the TCRdb table, and some are missing; sequencing was by immunoSEQ multiplex PCR. The sample holds under 75,000 clones; more than 85% are singletons and the top ten take around 7%. The specimen was PBMCs. Receptors were obtained from a woman aged 18 to 35 in good health and CMV-seropositive. CDR3s include the opening cysteine and the closing phenylalanine or tryptophan. The D gene is left open where the match is weak.

D gene: .; V gene: TRBV28; J gene: TRBJ2-1; CDR3 DNA: TGTGCCAGCAGTTTGGCCGACAATGAGCAGTTCTTC; CDR3 protein: CASSLADNEQFF
D gene: .; V gene: TRBV11-2; J gene: TRBJ1-1; CDR3 DNA: TGTGCCAGCAGCCCACAGGCCGGACAGACTATGGGAGCTTTCTTT; CDR3 protein: CASSPQAGQTMGAFF
D gene: .; V gene: TRBV15; J gene: TRBJ1-1; CDR3 DNA: TGTGCCACCAGCAGAGGGACAGTCCGAGAAGCTTTCTTT; CDR3 protein: CATSRGTVREAFF
D gene: TRBD1; V gene: TRBV28; J gene: TRBJ1-1; CDR3 DNA: TGTGCCAGTACAGGGGGCCCGTGGACTGAAGCTTTCTTT; CDR3 protein: CASTGGPWTEAFF
D gene: .; V gene: TRBV19; J gene: TRBJ1-1; CDR3 DNA: TGTGCCAGTAGTATTGGAGGGGCTTACACTGAAGCTTTCTTT; CDR3 protein: CASSIGGAYTEAFF
D gene: .; V gene: TRBV6-5; J gene: TRBJ2-1; CDR3 DNA: TGTGCCAGCAGTTACTCAGGGACACATAGCAATGAGCAGTTCTTC; CDR3 protein: CASSYSGTHSNEQFF
D gene: TRBD1; V gene: TRBV2; J gene: TRBJ1-2; CDR3 DNA: TGTGCCAGCGGTCCGGGACAGGGGGTAGATGGCTACACCTTC; CDR3 protein: CASGPGQGVDGYTF
D gene: TRBD1; V gene: TRBV5-4; J gene: TRBJ2-7; CDR3 DNA: TGTGCCAGCAGTTTAGGGACAGTTGATCCCTACGAGCAGTACTTC; CDR3 protein: CASSLGTVDPYEQYF
D gene: TRBD1; V gene: TRBV7-9; J gene: TRBJ2-4; CDR3 DNA: TGTGCCAGCAGCTCCCCATCGGGACAGGGACGACTAGCCAAAAACATTCAGTACTTC; CDR3 protein: CASSSPSGQGRLAKNIQYF
D gene: TRBD1; V gene: TRBV5-1; J gene: TRBJ1-2; CDR3 DNA: TGCGCCAGCAGCTTGCAGGGGACAGAAGGCCCCGGCTACACCTTC; CDR3 protein: CASSLQGTEGPGYTF
D gene: TRBD2; V gene: TRBV5-1; J gene: TRBJ2-3; CDR3 DNA: TGCGCCAGCAGCTTGGGTCCGGGGGGTGGCCCAGATACGCAGTATTTT; CDR3 protein: CASSLGPGGGPDTQYF
D gene: TRBD1; V gene: TRBV5-1; J gene: TRBJ1-4; CDR3 DNA: TGCGCCAGCAGCTTGGCCGGCAGGGGGCTTACTAATGAAAAACTGTTTTTT; CDR3 protein: CASSLAGRGLTNEKLFF
D gene: .; V gene: TRBV28; J gene: TRBJ2-3; CDR3 DNA: TGTGCCAGCAGAAACATGGCAGATACGCAGTATTTT; CDR3 protein: CASRNMADTQYF
D gene: .; V gene: TRBV6-1; J gene: TRBJ1-4; CDR3 DNA: TGTGCCAGCCGGGCGGGGTCAGCTAATGAAAAACTGTTTTTT; CDR3 protein: CASRAGSANEKLFF
D gene: .; V gene: TRBV5-1; J gene: TRBJ2-7; CDR3 DNA: TGCGCCAGCAGCTTGGGGGCGGGGGCCTTTGACGAGCAGTACTTC; CDR3 protein: CASSLGAGAFDEQYF